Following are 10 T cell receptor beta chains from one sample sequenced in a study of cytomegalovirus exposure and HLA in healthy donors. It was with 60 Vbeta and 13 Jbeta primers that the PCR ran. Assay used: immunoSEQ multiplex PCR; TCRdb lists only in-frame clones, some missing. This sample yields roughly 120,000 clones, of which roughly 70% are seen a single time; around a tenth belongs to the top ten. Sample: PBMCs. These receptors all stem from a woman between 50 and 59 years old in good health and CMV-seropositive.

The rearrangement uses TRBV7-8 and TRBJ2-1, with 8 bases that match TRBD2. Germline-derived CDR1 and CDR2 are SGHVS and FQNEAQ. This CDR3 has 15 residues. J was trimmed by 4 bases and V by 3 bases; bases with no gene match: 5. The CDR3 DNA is TGTGCCAGCAGCTTGACTAGCGCCGGATACAATGAGCAGTTCTTC. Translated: CASSLTSAGYNEQFF. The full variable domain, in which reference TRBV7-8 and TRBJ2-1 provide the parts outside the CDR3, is GAGVSQSPRYKVAKRGQDVALRCDPISGHVSLFWYQQALGQGPEFLTYFQNEAQLDKSGLPSDRFFAERPEGSVSTLKIQRTQQEDSAVYLCASSLTSAGYNEQFFGPGTRLTVL.

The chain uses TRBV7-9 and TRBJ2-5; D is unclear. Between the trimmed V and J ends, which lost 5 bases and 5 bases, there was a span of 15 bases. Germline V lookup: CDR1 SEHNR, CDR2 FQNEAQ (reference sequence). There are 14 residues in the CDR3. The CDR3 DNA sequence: TGTGCCAGCAGCCTCCTCGGGTTCTCGGAGACCCAGTACTTC. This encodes CASSLLGFSETQYF.

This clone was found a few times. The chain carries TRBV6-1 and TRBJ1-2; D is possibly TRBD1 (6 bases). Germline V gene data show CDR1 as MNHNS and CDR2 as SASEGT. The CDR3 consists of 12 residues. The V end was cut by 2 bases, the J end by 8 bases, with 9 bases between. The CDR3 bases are TGTGCCAGCAGTGAAACAGGGCTCGGCTACACCTTC. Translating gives CASSETGLGYTF.

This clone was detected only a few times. DNA for the CDR3: TGTGCCAGCAGTTACTCGGGCACCTATGGCTACACCTTC. Amino acid sequence: CASSYSGTYGYTF. The V and J genes are TRBV6-6 and TRBJ1-2; D is unclear. The germline gives CDR1 MNHNY, CDR2 SVGAGI (reference sequence). The CDR3 sequence is 13 residues long. Deletions cut 0 bases from V and 4 bases from J, with 6 bases between.

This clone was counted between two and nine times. For the CDR3, the DNA is TGCGCCAGCAGCCCCGGGACTTACTACGAGCAGTACTTC. Protein product: CASSPGTYYEQYF. This chain uses TRBV5-1 with TRBJ2-7; TRBD2 might be the D (6 bases). Trimming stripped 4 bases from V and 3 bases from J, with 11 bases between. The CDR3 covers 13 residues. Looked up from germline, CDR1 is SGHRS and CDR2 is YFSETQ.

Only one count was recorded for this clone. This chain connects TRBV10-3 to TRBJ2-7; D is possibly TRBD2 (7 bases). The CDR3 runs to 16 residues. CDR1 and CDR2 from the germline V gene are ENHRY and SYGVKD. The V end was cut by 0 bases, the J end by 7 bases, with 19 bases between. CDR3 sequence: CAISESGRLGGGEQYF. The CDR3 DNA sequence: TGTGCCATCAGTGAGTCGGGCCGGTTGGGAGGGGGAGAGCAGTACTTC.

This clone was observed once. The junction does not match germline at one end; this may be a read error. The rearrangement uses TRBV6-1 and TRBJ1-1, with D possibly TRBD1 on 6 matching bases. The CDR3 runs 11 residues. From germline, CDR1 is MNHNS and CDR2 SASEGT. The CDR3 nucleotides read TGTGCCAGCAGTGAAGGAGGCGAGGGGGTATTT. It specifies CASSEGGEGVF.

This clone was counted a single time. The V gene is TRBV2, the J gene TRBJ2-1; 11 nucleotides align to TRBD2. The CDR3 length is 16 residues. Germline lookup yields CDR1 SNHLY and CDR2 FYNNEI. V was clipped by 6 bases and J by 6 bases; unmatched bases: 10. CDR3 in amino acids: CASSAVLAGGRNEQFF. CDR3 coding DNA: TGTGCCAGCAGCGCTGTTCTAGCGGGGGGCCGCAATGAGCAGTTCTTC. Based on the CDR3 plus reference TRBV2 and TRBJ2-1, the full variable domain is EPEVTQTPSHQVTQMGQEVILRCVPISNHLYFYWYRQILGQKVEFLVSFYNNEISEKSEIFDDQFSVERPDGSNFTLKIRSTKLEDSAMYFCASSAVLAGGRNEQFFGPGTRLTVL.

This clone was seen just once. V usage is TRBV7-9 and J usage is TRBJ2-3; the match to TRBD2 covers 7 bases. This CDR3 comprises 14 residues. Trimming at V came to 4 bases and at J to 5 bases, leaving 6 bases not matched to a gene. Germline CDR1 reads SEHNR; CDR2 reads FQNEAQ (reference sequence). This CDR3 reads CASSSGPGGDTQYF. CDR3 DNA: TGTGCCAGCAGCTCGGGACCGGGGGGAGATACGCAGTATTTT.

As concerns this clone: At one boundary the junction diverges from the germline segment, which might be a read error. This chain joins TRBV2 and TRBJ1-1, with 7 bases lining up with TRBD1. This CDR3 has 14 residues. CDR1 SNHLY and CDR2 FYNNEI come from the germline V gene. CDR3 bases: TGTGCCAGCAGTGAGGTTACAGGGGACACTGAAGCTCTCTTT. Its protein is CASSEVTGDTEALF.